This note documents a single T cell receptor beta chain sequence. The record originates from a study of T-cell reconstitution after alpha-beta-depleted transplantation in children. Germline lookup yields CDR1 SGHDT and CDR2 YYEEEE. The V and J ends lost 4 bases and 9 bases, in that order; junction bases with no gene match: 13. The CDR3 has 16 amino acids. Unique molecular identifiers were incorporated during preparation of the TCRbeta library. TCRdb reanalysed the PCR reads using MiXCR and keeps one entry per CDR3 protein. The sample consists of more than 150,000 distinct CDR3 sequences, approximately 15% of them appearing once.

This chain joins TRBV5-6 and TRBJ2-1; 10 bases are shared with TRBD2. The TCR sequence derives from a human donor who donated a stem cell graft to a child with acute lymphoblastic leukemia. The sequencing used PBMCs from the stem cell graft donor, collected from the stem cell graft. CDR3 coding DNA: TGTGCCAGCAGCCTGACAGCGGGAGGGCCGAGGGGTGAGCAGTTCTTC. This encodes CASSLTAGGPRGEQFF.